This TCR beta chain was captured by sequencing in a study of tumor and adjacent non-tumor tissue in lung cancer. Study background: Histology: 12 adenocarcinoma, a couple of squamous cell carcinoma, 1 small cell lung cancer. Patients were aged roughly 30 to 76, ten or so men and about five women, stage I to III.

Study-level findings and limits: Significantly higher TCR diversity was found in tumor than normal lung.

No cell sorting was done before RNA was extracted from the tissue. The normal lung tissue was taken more than 3 cm from the tumor edge. Comment on this clonotype: Its cognate antigen is unknown.

Per germline, CDR1 SGHAT and CDR2 FQNNGV. V lost 4 bases and J lost 11, with 10 bases in between. The CDR3 length is 11 residues. TCRbeta libraries were built with three rounds of nested PCR, modified from ARM-PCR. Each CDR3 protein is one row after TCRdb ran MiXCR on the multiplex PCR reads. The sample consists of approximately 100,000 distinct CDR3 sequences, about 65% of them appearing once. The receptor comes from a man in his sixties with non-small cell lung cancer. Material for sequencing was distant non-tumor lung tissue. The V call is TRBV11-2, the J call TRBJ2-3; D remains unclear. CDR3 amino acids: CASSSAIKQYF. CDR3 coding DNA: TGTGCCAGCAGCTCGGCCATTAAGCAGTATTTT.